Following are 32 T cell receptor beta chains from one sample sequenced in a study of CD8+ T cells in alopecia areata (dated by TCRdb to the late 2010s). Reading the label with the study, this specimen's time point is: baseline before oral tofacitinib. The library was produced with the immunoSEQ multiplex PCR assay. RNA was extracted from all samples and reverse transcribed into cDNA, which served as template for TCR sequencing. TCRdb took this table from immuneACCESS and kept in-frame rearrangements with V and J called. Such tables lack part of the clones; where checked against another copy, unresolved V genes explain under half of the gap, and the rest is unexplained. Across this sample there are around 65,000 clones, with about 44% seen only once. Of the sample, about a sixth falls within the top ten clones. The material was CD8+ T cells sorted from blood, obtained at week 0. Receptors originate from a human donor with alopecia areata.

This clone was seen only a few times. The rearrangement links TRBV10-2 to TRBJ2-3; D gene uncertain. CDR1 is WSHSY, CDR2 SAAADI, per germline. Trimming pared 6 bases from V and 4 bases from J, leaving 8 bases between. The CDR3 is 12 amino acids. CDR3 loop: CASRSPPDTQYF. The CDR3 DNA reads as TGCGCCAGCAGGTCTCCGCCAGATACGCAGTATTTT.

This rearrangement joins TRBV4-1 to TRBJ2-7; TRBD1 is a possible D gene (5 bases). V was shortened by 3 bases and J by 3 bases, with 15 bases between the two germline ends. This CDR3 contains 15 residues. The germline V gene has CDR1 MGHRA and CDR2 YSYEKL. CDR3 sequence (DNA): TGCGCCAGCAGCCAGTCCCAGGGCTCTGGCTACGAGCAGTACTTC. This sequence encodes CASSQSQGSGYEQYF.

This clone has just a few counts. This chain connects TRBV28 to TRBJ2-7, with TRBD2 identical over 7 bases. Trimming at V came to 11 bases and at J to 1 base, leaving 11 bases not matched to a gene. The length of the CDR3 is 14 residues. CDR1 and CDR2 (germline): MDHEN, SYDVKM. CDR3 sequence: CASGEGTDSYEQYF. The DNA for the CDR3 is TGTGCCTCGGGGGAGGGTACCGATTCCTACGAGCAGTACTTC.

V and J are TRBV29-1 and TRBJ1-2, with TRBD1 identical over 7 bases. V shed 6 bases, J shed 2 bases, and the junction held 3 bases outside the gene matches. The CDR3 sequence is 12 residues long. The germline V gene has CDR1 SQVTM and CDR2 ANQGSEA. This CDR3 is CSVRGQNYGYTF. The CDR3 coding sequence is TGCAGCGTCCGGGGACAGAACTATGGCTACACCTTC.

The CDR3 sequence is CASSYTMGQTNTEAFF. CDR3 nucleotide sequence: TGTGCCAGCAGTTACACGATGGGACAGACGAACACTGAAGCTTTCTTT. This sequence joins TRBV6-5 and TRBJ1-1; TRBD1 aligns across 7 bases. The CDR3 has 16 residues. CDR1 and CDR2 (germline): MNHEY, SVGAGI. Unmatched junction bases numbered 7, after V lost 2 bases and J lost 1 base.

This clone was recorded a few times. This chain joins TRBV27 and TRBJ2-7; D gene unclear. CDR3 length: 15 amino acids. The germline CDR1 and CDR2 sequences are MNHEY and SMNVEV (reference sequence). V lost 6 bases to trimming and J lost 2 bases, with 17 bases between them. The CDR3 DNA sequence: TGTGCCAGCAGCCCCAAGAGCGTTGCGGCCTACGAGCAGTACTTC. Amino acid sequence: CASSPKSVAAYEQYF.

The J gene is TRBJ2-5, the V gene TRBV5-1, with 7 bases that match TRBD2. Trimming took 4 bases from V and 2 from J; bases not matched to a gene: 5. Germline V gene data show CDR1 as SGHRS and CDR2 as YFSETQ. The CDR3 is 14 amino acids. The CDR3 is CASSIASGQETQYF. The CDR3, as DNA: TGCGCCAGCAGCATAGCTAGCGGACAAGAGACCCAGTACTTC.

This chain links TRBV28 with TRBJ1-2, with 8 bases that match TRBD1. The CDR3 covers 14 residues. Unmatched junction bases numbered 8, after V lost 5 bases and J lost 6 bases. In germline, CDR1 is MDHEN, CDR2 SYDVKM. The CDR3 reads CASSGMGQVDGYTF. CDR3 nucleotide sequence: TGTGCCAGCAGTGGAATGGGACAGGTTGATGGCTACACCTTC.

V usage is TRBV29-1 and J usage is TRBJ2-1; 9 nucleotides match TRBD1. The CDR3 has 13 amino acids. Germline CDR1 and CDR2: SQVTM and ANQGSEA. V shed 7 bases, J shed 9 bases, and the junction held 10 bases outside the gene matches. The DNA of the CDR3 is TGCAGCGCCACAGGGGGCCTTAGGGGTGAGCAGTTCTTC. The encoded protein is CSATGGLRGEQFF.

The chain carries TRBV4-1 and TRBJ1-2; D is perhaps TRBD1 (5 bases). Germline V gene lookup returns CDR1 MGHRA and CDR2 YSYEKL. Trimming removed 1 base from V and 0 bases from J, with 9 bases in between. The CDR3 contains 15 residues. The CDR3 coding sequence is TGCGCCAGCAGCCAAGTTGGGGGAGCTAACTATGGCTACACCTTC. Translated, it gives CASSQVGGANYGYTF.

This clone was picked up a small number of times. The V gene is TRBV2, the J gene TRBJ2-1; the match to TRBD1 covers 9 bases. This CDR3 is 16 amino acids long. Unmatched junction bases numbered 11, after V lost 5 bases and J lost 6 bases. Germline V gene lookup returns CDR1 SNHLY and CDR2 FYNNEI. The CDR3 is CASSYGTGSRSNEQFF. The CDR3 DNA sequence: TGTGCCAGCAGTTATGGGACAGGGAGTCGCTCCAATGAGCAGTTCTTC.

This chain links TRBV7-8 with TRBJ1-5; D unresolved. Trimming took 5 bases from V and 1 from J, leaving 15 bases between them. The CDR3 is 16 amino acids. CDR1 and CDR2 (germline): SGHVS, FQNEAQ. The CDR3 loop is CASSLRGQPSNQPQHF. DNA of the CDR3: TGTGCCAGCAGCCTTCGTGGGCAACCAAGCAATCAGCCCCAGCATTTT.

About this clone: Other DNA sequences within the sample encode an identical CDR3. The rearrangement uses TRBV9 and TRBJ1-2; D is perhaps TRBD1 (5 bases). Per germline, CDR1 SGDLS and CDR2 YYNGEE. V shed 4 bases and J shed 7 bases, with 8 bases lying between them. The CDR3 contains 11 residues. The DNA of the CDR3 is TGTGCCAGCAGCCTGAGGGGTGGCTACACCTTC. This encodes CASSLRGGYTF.

The V and J genes are TRBV11-2 and TRBJ2-3, with D possibly being TRBD1 (6 bases). V was trimmed by 3 bases and J by 4 bases, leaving 11 bases between them. CDR3 size: 14 residues. Germline assignment: CDR1 SGHAT and CDR2 FQNNGV. The CDR3 reads CASSLTQGSDTQYF. The CDR3 region has the DNA TGTGCCAGCAGCTTGACGCAGGGGTCAGATACGCAGTATTTT.

The chain links TRBV9 to TRBJ2-1; D is ambiguous. Trimming left V 4 bases short and J 0 bases short, with 14 bases between. Germline-derived CDR1 and CDR2 are SGDLS and YYNGEE. The CDR3 contains 16 residues. The CDR3 is CASSPAGSSSYNEQFF. The CDR3 DNA is TGTGCCAGCAGCCCTGCCGGAAGCAGCTCCTACAATGAGCAGTTCTTC.

This clone was found once. The rearrangement joins TRBV27 to TRBJ2-1, with 9 positions matching TRBD1. Germline V lookup: CDR1 MNHEY, CDR2 SMNVEV (reference sequence). The CDR3 consists of 18 residues. The V gene end was trimmed by 6 bases and the J gene end by 4 bases; junction bases not matched to a gene: 16. The CDR3 here is CASSSAEPPGQGYNEQFF. For the CDR3, the DNA is TGTGCCAGCAGCTCCGCGGAGCCCCCGGGACAGGGATACAATGAGCAGTTCTTC.

This clone was seen a handful of times. J is TRBJ2-7 and V is TRBV28; the D gene is possibly TRBD1 (5 bases). CDR1 is MDHEN, CDR2 SYDVKM, per germline. This CDR3 comprises 12 residues. Trimming removed 6 bases at V and 3 bases at J, with 9 bases between. The CDR3 sequence: CASRSTGYEQYF. DNA for the CDR3: TGTGCCAGCAGATCAACAGGCTACGAGCAGTACTTC.

This chain links TRBV7-8 with TRBJ2-7; D not certain. CDR1 is SGHVS, CDR2 FQNEAQ, per germline. The CDR3 runs 13 residues. The V gene lost 0 bases and the J gene lost 5 bases, with 8 bases spanning the gap. CDR3 DNA sequence: TGTGCCAGCAGCTTAGCCCCGGTCGACGAGCAGTACTTC. It codes for CASSLAPVDEQYF. The full variable domain, in which reference TRBV7-8 and TRBJ2-7 provide the parts outside the CDR3, is GAGVSQSPRYKVAKRGQDVALRCDPISGHVSLFWYQQALGQGPEFLTYFQNEAQLDKSGLPSDRFFAERPEGSVSTLKIQRTQQEDSAVYLCASSLAPVDEQYFGPGTRLTVT.

V and J are TRBV6-5 and TRBJ2-5, with TRBD2 matching over 7 bases. V dropped 11 bases and J dropped 7; count of bases not matched to a gene: 7. The CDR3 has 11 residues. Germline values: CDR1 MNHEY, CDR2 SVGAGI. The CDR3 loop is CAVWGGGTQYF. The CDR3, as DNA: TGTGCCGTCTGGGGGGGAGGGACCCAGTACTTC.

This rearrangement joins TRBV28 to TRBJ2-6, with 9 bases that match TRBD1. This CDR3 has 15 amino acids. The V and J ends lost 8 bases and 3 bases, in that order; junction bases with no gene match: 5. The germline CDR1 and CDR2 sequences are MDHEN and SYDVKM. The DNA for the CDR3 is TGTGCCAGCGTCAGGGACAGGGTTGGGGCCAACGTCCTGACTTTC. Translated, it gives CASVRDRVGANVLTF.

The sample holds a few counts of this clone. The V call is TRBV15, the J call TRBJ1-5; D uncertain. CDR1 LNHNV and CDR2 YYDKDF come from the germline V gene (reference sequence). Trimming shortened V by 1 base and J by 6 bases, and 7 bases separated the two germline ends. This CDR3 has 13 amino acids. The CDR3 sequence: CATSRGVSQPQHF. As DNA, the CDR3 is TGTGCCACCAGCAGAGGGGTAAGTCAGCCCCAGCATTTT.

As concerns this clone: Different DNA sequences within this sample yield the same CDR3. This sequence joins TRBV29-1 and TRBJ2-7, with 11 bases fitting TRBD2. V dropped 5 bases and J dropped 1; count of bases not matched to a gene: 1. This CDR3 contains 13 residues. CDR1 SQVTM and CDR2 ANQGSEA come from the germline V gene. Written as DNA, the CDR3 is TGCAGCGTTTTAGCGGGAGGGTCCTACGAGCAGTACTTC. It is translated as CSVLAGGSYEQYF.

J is TRBJ2-1 and V is TRBV7-2; D unclear. Between the trimmed V and J ends, which lost 2 bases and 0 bases, there was a span of 8 bases. This CDR3 has 15 residues. CDR1 and CDR2 from the germline V gene are SGHTA and FQGNSA. This CDR3 is CASSLILYSYNEQFF. As DNA, the CDR3 is TGTGCCAGCAGCTTAATTCTTTACTCCTACAATGAGCAGTTCTTC.

Turning to this clone: The same CDR3 also results from other DNA sequences found in this sample. CDR3 bases: TGTGCCAGCAGTTACAGGGGGAATCAGCCCCAGCATTTT. Its translation: CASSYRGNQPQHF. The chain recombines TRBV6-5 with TRBJ1-5, with D perhaps TRBD1 (6 bases). The CDR3 spans 13 residues. The V and J ends lost 2 bases and 4 bases respectively, with 6 bases between them. The germline V gene encodes CDR1 MNHEY and CDR2 SVGAGI.

The V call is TRBV28, the J call TRBJ2-5, with 8 bases fitting TRBD1. Trimming removed 11 bases from V and 5 bases from J; junction bases left unmatched: 13. Germline V gene sequence: CDR1 MDHEN, CDR2 SYDVKM. This CDR3 contains 14 residues. The CDR3 bases are TGTGCCTCCACACAGGGGGATAGTTGGGAGACCCAGTACTTC. Translating it yields CASTQGDSWETQYF.

This clone was seen only a few times. The chain recombines TRBV2 with TRBJ2-2; D gene ambiguous. V was cut by 3 bases and J by 5 bases, with 4 bases left in between. CDR1 and CDR2 (germline): SNHLY, FYNNEI. This CDR3 has 12 residues. CDR3 protein: CASSDVTGELFF. CDR3 bases: TGTGCCAGCAGTGATGTAACCGGGGAGCTGTTTTTT.

The CDR3 region has the DNA TGTGCCAGCAGCCTAGCCCCGGCTCGGGATACGCAGTATTTT. Protein sequence: CASSLAPARDTQYF. The rearrangement joins TRBV6-5 to TRBJ2-3; a weak D match, TRBD2 (5 bases). The CDR3 is 14 residues long. The germline V gene encodes CDR1 MNHEY and CDR2 SVGAGI. V was clipped by 6 bases and J by 6 bases, with 16 bases between them.

V and J are TRBV19 and TRBJ2-5, with D tentatively TRBD2 (6 bases). The tail of the sequence fits TRBJ2-7 better, so the J call may be wrong. Per germline, CDR1 LNHDA and CDR2 SQIVND (reference sequence). The CDR3 spans 14 residues. The DNA of the CDR3 is TGTGCCAGTAGTATCCCCGGGACTGGTTACGAGCAGTACTTC. Protein product: CASSIPGTGYEQYF.

V and J are TRBV9 and TRBJ2-1; TRBD2 aligns across 7 bases. The CDR3 contains 15 residues. Trimming at V came to 4 bases and at J to 10 bases, leaving 14 bases not matched to a gene. In germline, CDR1 is SGDLS, CDR2 YYNGEE. CDR3 sequence reads: CASSPLWGRAKEQFF. CDR3 DNA: TGTGCCAGCAGCCCCCTATGGGGGAGGGCCAAGGAGCAGTTCTTC.

The V gene is TRBV30, the J gene TRBJ2-7, with a tentative D call TRBD2 (5 bases). In germline, CDR1 is GTSNPN, CDR2 SVGIG (reference sequence). Deletions cut 4 bases from V and 7 bases from J, with 32 bases between. The CDR3 consists of 18 residues. The CDR3 coding sequence is TGTGCCTGGAAAAGTGACTTGTTGGTAGAGGGAGCCTACGTGGAGCAGTACTTC. Amino acid sequence: CAWKSDLLVEGAYVEQYF.

This clone was counted only a few times. The chain has TRBV5-1 and TRBJ2-7; D is tentatively TRBD1 or TRBD2 (5 bases each). The CDR3 extends over 15 amino acids. The germline V gene has CDR1 SGHRS and CDR2 YFSETQ. V was cut by 2 bases and J by 5 bases, with 17 bases left in between. The CDR3 nucleotides are TGCGCCAGCAGCTTCCGGGGCCAACGTAATCACGAGCAGTACTTC. It is translated as CASSFRGQRNHEQYF.

This chain uses TRBV6-5 with TRBJ1-5, with a tentative D call TRBD1 (5 bases). Germline lookup yields CDR1 MNHEY and CDR2 SVGAGI. V was cut by 2 bases and J by 6 bases, with 8 bases left in between. There are 13 residues in the CDR3. The CDR3 loop is CASSYKGIQPQHF. The CDR3 DNA is TGTGCCAGCAGTTACAAGGGGATTCAGCCCCAGCATTTT.